The sequence of this T cell receptor beta chain was determined in a study of identical twins. Study-wide points: The conclusions drew on cross-sectional statistical analysis instead of tracking the same donors. Zero-insertion analyses could be partly confounded by invariant MAIT and iNKT cells.

CDR3 length equals 14 residues. The V and J ends lost 5 bases and 5 bases, in that order; junction bases with no gene match: 6. Germline loops: CDR1 PRHDT, CDR2 FYEKMQ (reference sequence). With template switching, a universal primer site was added, and the cDNA carried unique molecular identifiers. TCRdb re-derived calls from the 5' RACE reads in MiXCR, one entry per CDR3 protein. The repertoire consists of fewer than 800,000 distinct CDR3 sequences, with about 7.6% occurring once and the leading ten covering over 1.5%. Comments on this clonotype: Its antigen remains unidentified. One base away lies a much larger clone, so this may be a sequencing read error.

These records were also assigned to another study, of yellow fever vaccine responses in identical twins. From that paper: Vaccine-induced T cell responses in twins were reportedly observed to appear partly convergent, partly personalized.

This TCR was recovered from a young woman in good health. The rearrangement joins TRBV13 to TRBJ2-5, with 9 bases aligning to TRBD1. The specimen sequenced was PBMCs. The CDR3 nucleotides read TGTGCCAGCAGCCCTCGGACAGGGGACGAGACCCAGTACTTC. Its protein is CASSPRTGDETQYF.